The 25 T cell receptor beta chains reported below all come from one sample, sequenced in a study of blood T cell repertoires in COVID-19 (dated by TCRdb to the early 2020s). Receptors were amplified or captured by the immunoSEQ multiplex PCR assay. In TCRdb, the immuneACCESS table is reduced to in-frame sequences with V and J assigned. These tables do not hold every clone; where another copy was compared, an unresolved V gene accounts for under half, and the others remain unexplained. This sample gives approximately 340,000 clones in total; just over 90% of them show up just once. The ten largest make up around 0.86% of the sample. The source material was PBMCs or T cells enriched from blood (not recorded which). All receptors come from a woman between 35 and 50 years old who had been exposed to COVID-19.

The CDR3 sequence: CAWSRVGTGDRNTIYF. CDR3 nucleotide sequence: TGTGCCTGGAGTCGTGTAGGGACAGGAGATAGAAACACCATATATTTT. The chain recombines TRBV30 with TRBJ1-3; 8 bases map to TRBD1. The CDR3 covers 16 residues. J lost 5 bases, V lost 2 bases, and 11 bases had no gene match. Germline values: CDR1 GTSNPN, CDR2 SVGIG (reference sequence).

The V call is TRBV3-1 (or the pseudogene TRBV3-2), the J call TRBJ1-2; a possible D gene is TRBD1 (6 bases). The V gene lost 3 bases and the J gene lost 0 bases, with 14 bases spanning the gap. This CDR3 has 16 residues. From germline, CDR1 is LGHDT and CDR2 YNNKEL (reference sequence). CDR3 coding DNA: TGTGCCAGCAGCCAGAAAGTGGGGGGGCCTAACTATGGCTACACCTTC. Residues: CASSQKVGGPNYGYTF.

The chain combines TRBV7-8 with TRBJ1-5, with 8 positions matching TRBD1. CDR1 SGHVS and CDR2 FQNEAQ come from the germline V gene. The CDR3 loop spans 16 amino acids. V was clipped by 2 bases and J by 7 bases; unmatched bases: 10. This chain's CDR3 is CASSLRRTGTGQPQHF. CDR3 in DNA: TGTGCCAGCAGCTTACGGAGGACAGGGACGGGGCAGCCCCAGCATTTT. Using reference TRBV7-8 and TRBJ1-5 for the parts outside the CDR3, the full variable domain is GAGVSQSPRYKVAKRGQDVALRCDPISGHVSLFWYQQALGQGPEFLTYFQNEAQLDKSGLPSDRFFAERPEGSVSTLKIQRTQQEDSAVYLCASSLRRTGTGQPQHFGDGTRLSIL.

The chain carries TRBV7-2 and TRBJ2-1; tentative D call: TRBD2 (7 bases). Germline CDR1 reads SGHTA; CDR2 reads FQGNSA. V was pared by 1 base and J by 4 bases, with 20 bases between. The CDR3 sequence is 18 residues long. The CDR3 sequence: CASSLESGLADRYNEQFF. The CDR3 DNA sequence: TGTGCCAGCAGCTTAGAATCGGGGCTAGCGGACAGATACAATGAGCAGTTCTTC.

V gene TRBV7-2 combines with J gene TRBJ2-5; 13 bases fit TRBD2. Germline V lookup: CDR1 SGHTA, CDR2 FQGNSA. The CDR3 sequence is 17 residues long. The trim removed 1 base at V and 4 bases at J, leaving 6 bases unmatched. CDR3 sequence reads: CASSLVLAGGHGETQYF. DNA of the CDR3: TGTGCCAGCAGCTTAGTACTAGCGGGAGGGCATGGAGAGACCCAGTACTTC. The entire variable domain, with the rest obtained from reference TRBV7-2 and TRBJ2-5, is as follows: GAGVSQSPSNKVTEKGKDVELRCDPISGHTALYWYRQSLGQGLEFLIYFQGNSAPDKSGLPSDRFSAERTGGSVSTLTIQRTQQEDSAVYLCASSLVLAGGHGETQYFGPGTRLLVL.

The chain carries TRBV24-1 and TRBJ2-1; 8 bases are shared with TRBD2. Germline V gene sequence: CDR1 KGHDR, CDR2 SFDVKD. CDR3 length equals 16 residues. Trimming at V came to 5 bases and at J to 2 bases, leaving 7 bases not matched to a gene. The CDR3: CATSVAGGPTYNEQFF. In DNA, the CDR3 is TGTGCCACCAGTGTTGCGGGGGGTCCTACCTACAATGAGCAGTTCTTC.

Concerning this clone itself: Different DNA sequences within this sample yield the same CDR3. The chain recombines TRBV5-1 with TRBJ2-1, with 12 bases aligning to TRBD2. Trimming at V came to 3 bases and at J to 4 bases, leaving 2 bases not matched to a gene. This CDR3 has 15 amino acids. CDR1 SGHRS and CDR2 YFSETQ come from the germline V gene. The CDR3 sequence is CASSSGLAGYNEQFF. The CDR3, as DNA: TGCGCCAGCAGCTCTGGACTAGCGGGATACAATGAGCAGTTCTTC.

This clone was seen a few times. The V and J genes are TRBV15 and TRBJ1-3; D perhaps matches TRBD1 (6 bases). The CDR3 has 15 residues. Germline assignment: CDR1 LNHNV and CDR2 YYDKDF (reference sequence). Between the trimmed V and J ends, which lost 2 bases and 3 bases, there was a span of 11 bases. The DNA of the CDR3 is TGTGCCACCAGCAGACAAGGGACACGTGGAAACACCATATATTTT. Protein product: CATSRQGTRGNTIYF.

The rearrangement uses TRBV19 and TRBJ1-2; D ambiguous. The CDR3 is made up of 9 amino acids. Germline values: CDR1 LNHDA, CDR2 SQIVND (reference sequence). V was pared by 9 bases and J by 8 bases, with 7 bases between. The CDR3 nucleotides read TGTGCCAGCGGGGAGGGCTACACCTTC. Amino acids: CASGEGYTF. The full variable domain, rest sourced from reference TRBV19 and TRBJ1-2, is DGGITQSPKYLFRKEGQNVTLSCEQNLNHDAMYWYRQDPGQGLRLIYYSQIVNDFQKGDIAEGYSVSREKKESFPLTVTSAQKNPTAFYLCASGEGYTFGSGTRLTVV.

The chain couples TRBV19 to TRBJ1-1; D is undetermined. The V gene lost 3 bases and the J gene lost 2 bases, with 13 bases spanning the gap. CDR3 length: 15 amino acids. The germline CDR1 and CDR2 sequences are LNHDA and SQIVND (reference sequence). CDR3 protein: CASSIISRLNTEAFF. The CDR3 region has the DNA TGTGCCAGTAGTATTATTTCCAGGCTCAACACTGAAGCTTTCTTT.

The chain carries TRBV7-2 and TRBJ2-2; 11 bases line up with TRBD2. The CDR3 is 16 amino acids. After removal of 4 bases from V and 3 bases from J, the junction contained 4 bases not matched to a gene. Germline values: CDR1 SGHTA, CDR2 FQGNSA. DNA of the CDR3: TGTGCCAGCAGCTCCAGACTAGCGGGGCACACCGGGGAGCTGTTTTTT. Translating it yields CASSSRLAGHTGELFF.

The gene calls are TRBV7-3 and TRBJ2-2; TRBD2 agrees at 7 bases. CDR1 SGHTA and CDR2 FQGTGA come from the germline V gene. The CDR3 runs to 15 residues. The J segment lost 2 bases and the V segment lost 5 bases, leaving 5 bases of the junction unmatched. The CDR3 nucleotides read TGTGCCAGCAGCCAGGAGGGACTAAACACCGGGGAGCTGTTTTTT. Protein: CASSQEGLNTGELFF.

The chain couples TRBV4-2 to TRBJ2-6; D is ambiguous. V gave up 1 base and J gave up 0 bases, with 7 bases separating them. The germline V gene has CDR1 LGHNA and CDR2 YNFKEQ. This CDR3 is 16 amino acids long. The CDR3 bases are TGTGCCAGCAGCCAAGGGGCAGACTCTGGGGCCAACGTCCTGACTTTC. Encoded protein: CASSQGADSGANVLTF.

J is TRBJ1-2 and V is TRBV19, with D hard to call. Trimming pared 4 bases from V and 5 bases from J, leaving 5 bases between. The germline gives CDR1 LNHDA, CDR2 SQIVND (reference sequence). There are 11 residues in the CDR3. CDR3 amino acids: CASSNFYGYTF. CDR3 bases: TGTGCCAGTAGTAACTTTTATGGCTACACCTTC.

This chain connects TRBV2 to TRBJ1-1; TRBD1 matches 9 bases. The CDR3 runs to 14 residues. Germline V gene lookup returns CDR1 SNHLY and CDR2 FYNNEI. V trimming: 6 bases; J trimming: 2 bases; junction bases outside the gene matches: 4. CDR3 region: CASSDRGINTEAFF. CDR3 nucleotide sequence: TGTGCCAGCAGCGACAGGGGGATCAACACTGAAGCTTTCTTT.

This sequence joins TRBV7-2 and TRBJ1-3; D perhaps matches TRBD1 (6 bases). CDR3 length: 15 amino acids. The germline gives CDR1 SGHTA, CDR2 FQGNSA. Trimming stripped 0 bases from V and 0 bases from J, with 6 bases between. The CDR3 reads CASSLAGGSGNTIYF. The CDR3 nucleotides read TGTGCCAGCAGCTTAGCAGGGGGCTCTGGAAACACCATATATTTT.

Concerning this clone itself: The same CDR3 can be traced to other DNA sequences in this sample. The rearrangement links TRBV30 to TRBJ1-5; a possible D gene is TRBD1 (5 bases). This CDR3 is built from 13 residues. Germline CDR1 is GTSNPN and CDR2 is SVGIG (reference sequence). V was shortened by 4 bases and J by 2 bases, with 9 bases between the two germline ends. This chain's CDR3 is CAWTGGGNQPQHF. The CDR3, as DNA: TGTGCCTGGACGGGGGGTGGCAATCAGCCCCAGCATTTT.

As DNA, the CDR3 is TGTGCCAGCAGCTTGAAAGGGGCAGGCGAAAAACTGTTTTTT. Amino acid sequence: CASSLKGAGEKLFF. The chain is built from TRBV5-6 and TRBJ1-4, with D possibly being TRBD1 (5 bases). The CDR3 is 14 amino acids. Between the trimmed V and J ends, which lost 1 base and 8 bases, there was a span of 12 bases. Looked up from germline, CDR1 is SGHDT and CDR2 is YYEEEE.

This sequence joins TRBV12-3 or TRBV12-4 and TRBJ1-2; TRBD1 aligns across 9 bases. After removal of 6 bases from V and 7 bases from J, the junction contained 0 bases not matched to a gene. The CDR3 extends over 11 amino acids. The CDR3 region is CASRTGGGYTF. DNA for the CDR3: TGTGCCAGCAGGACAGGGGGTGGCTACACCTTC.

The rearrangement links TRBV5-1 to TRBJ1-3; the match to TRBD1 covers 8 bases. The CDR3 sequence is 21 residues long. After removal of 3 bases from V and 0 bases from J, the junction contained 20 bases not matched to a gene. The germline CDR1 and CDR2 sequences are SGHRS and YFSETQ. CDR3: CASSWTTSGGQGLGSGNTIYF. Written as DNA, the CDR3 is TGCGCCAGCAGCTGGACCACCAGCGGTGGACAGGGTCTTGGCTCTGGAAACACCATATATTTT.

The rearrangement joins TRBV3-1 (or the pseudogene TRBV3-2) to TRBJ1-5, with 8 bases matching TRBD1. Germline-derived CDR1 and CDR2 are LGHDT and YNNKEL (reference sequence). The J segment lost 0 bases and the V segment lost 1 base, leaving 5 bases of the junction unmatched. The CDR3 covers 17 residues. DNA for the CDR3: TGTGCCAGCAGCCAAGGTGGCAGGGGGCTTAGCAATCAGCCCCAGCATTTT. Amino acids: CASSQGGRGLSNQPQHF.

This clone was counted a single time. The chain has TRBV5-4 and TRBJ2-7; the D is unclear. The germline CDR1 and CDR2 sequences are SGHNT and YYREEE (reference sequence). The V end was cut by 4 bases, the J end by 3 bases, with 11 bases between. CDR3 length equals 13 residues. CDR3 coding DNA: TGTGCCAGCAGCACTGACATTAACTACGAGCAGTACTTC. This codes for CASSTDINYEQYF.

This clone was detected only once. This CDR3 is CASSPRTGRYTEAFF. In nucleotides, the CDR3 is TGTGCCAGCAGCCCCCGGACAGGGAGGTATACTGAAGCTTTCTTT. This sequence joins TRBV7-2 and TRBJ1-1; 8 bases match TRBD1. Trimming at V came to 5 bases and at J to 5 bases, leaving 10 bases not matched to a gene. Germline CDR1 and CDR2: SGHTA and FQGNSA. The CDR3 spans 15 residues.

This rearrangement joins TRBV11-3 to TRBJ1-1; 7 bases match TRBD1. The CDR3 is 14 amino acids. V shed 5 bases, J shed 4 bases, and the junction held 7 bases outside the gene matches. Germline-derived CDR1 and CDR2 are SGHNT and YENEEA. The CDR3 is CASSAQTGATEAFF. CDR3 in DNA: TGTGCCAGCAGCGCACAAACAGGGGCCACTGAAGCTTTCTTT.

The V gene is TRBV4-1, the J gene TRBJ2-5, with a tentative D call TRBD2 (5 bases). CDR3 size: 14 residues. The V gene's germline CDR1 is MGHRA and CDR2 YSYEKL. V shed 5 bases and J shed 7 bases, with 17 bases lying between them. DNA for the CDR3: TGCGCCAGCAGCTGGACGGCCCTAGAGGGGACCCAGTACTTC. Protein: CASSWTALEGTQYF.